This record looks at one TCR beta chain sequence and its context. Germline CDR1 is SGHTA and CDR2 is FQGNSA. V lost 0 bases to trimming and J lost 0 bases; unmatched junction nucleotides: 5. The CDR3 runs to 17 residues. Libraries were prepared by immunoSEQ multiplex PCR; TCRdb keeps only in-frame clonotypes and omits some of them. Of under 70,000 clones in the sample, 90% are singletons; the top ten hold about 5.8%. These data come from a study of T cell changes during pregnancy in multiple sclerosis. This chain joins TRBV7-2 and TRBJ2-4; 7 positions agree with TRBD1. The sample here was peripheral blood, taken in the third trimester of pregnancy. This TCR derives from a female donor in good health, enrolled as a control in a pregnancy study. CDR3 residues: CASSLAGQQLAKNIQYF. The DNA for the CDR3 is TGTGCCAGCAGCTTAGCGGGACAGCAACTAGCCAAAAACATTCAGTACTTC.